Below, 4 T cell receptor beta chains from the same sample are listed, as sequenced in a study of blood T cell repertoires in COVID-19. Here immunoSEQ multiplex PCR was the method, and the copy in TCRdb shows in-frame clones only, minus some. Of 300,000 to 400,000 clones in the sample, approximately 90% are singletons; the top ten hold roughly 3.3%. Sequencing input: peripheral blood. These receptors were taken from a young woman who had recovered from COVID-19.

The chain couples TRBV19 to TRBJ2-1, with 9 bases fitting TRBD1. Looked up from germline, CDR1 is LNHDA and CDR2 is SQIVND (reference sequence). CDR3 size: 15 residues. Trimming took 1 base from V and 3 from J; bases not matched to a gene: 1. The CDR3 DNA reads TGTGCCAGTAGTATAGGACAGGGGGACTACAATGAGCAGTTCTTC. This encodes CASSIGQGDYNEQFF.

The chain has TRBV5-1 and TRBJ2-3, with 7 bases that match TRBD1. This CDR3 has 15 amino acids. In germline, CDR1 is SGHRS, CDR2 YFSETQ. V shed 3 bases and J 4 bases; nucleotides not matched to a gene: 8. The CDR3 nucleotides are TGCGCCAGCAGCTCTACAGGGGCGCTGGCAGATACGCAGTATTTT. Protein: CASSSTGALADTQYF. Using reference TRBV5-1 and TRBJ2-3 for the parts outside the CDR3, the full variable domain is KAGVTQTPRYLIKTRGQQVTLSCSPISGHRSVSWYQQTPGQGLQFLFEYFSETQRNKGNFPGRFSGRQFSNSRSEMNVSTLELGDSALYLCASSSTGALADTQYFGPGTRLTVL.

This chain connects TRBV7-8 to TRBJ2-1; 8 bases fit TRBD2. V trimming: 2 bases; J trimming: 3 bases; junction bases outside the gene matches: 12. The CDR3 runs 18 residues. In germline, CDR1 is SGHVS, CDR2 FQNEAQ. The CDR3 protein is CASSLYGLGLADYNEQFF. DNA for the CDR3: TGTGCCAGCAGCTTATACGGCCTCGGACTAGCCGACTACAATGAGCAGTTCTTC.

The chain recombines TRBV28 with TRBJ2-5; tentative D call: TRBD1 (5 bases). The germline V gene has CDR1 MDHEN and CDR2 SYDVKM. The CDR3 is 15 amino acids. Between the trimmed V and J ends, which lost 5 bases and 5 bases, there was a span of 18 bases. Here the CDR3 reads CASSASRHWGETQYF. For the CDR3, the DNA is TGTGCCAGCAGTGCCTCGAGACACTGGGGCGAGACCCAGTACTTC.